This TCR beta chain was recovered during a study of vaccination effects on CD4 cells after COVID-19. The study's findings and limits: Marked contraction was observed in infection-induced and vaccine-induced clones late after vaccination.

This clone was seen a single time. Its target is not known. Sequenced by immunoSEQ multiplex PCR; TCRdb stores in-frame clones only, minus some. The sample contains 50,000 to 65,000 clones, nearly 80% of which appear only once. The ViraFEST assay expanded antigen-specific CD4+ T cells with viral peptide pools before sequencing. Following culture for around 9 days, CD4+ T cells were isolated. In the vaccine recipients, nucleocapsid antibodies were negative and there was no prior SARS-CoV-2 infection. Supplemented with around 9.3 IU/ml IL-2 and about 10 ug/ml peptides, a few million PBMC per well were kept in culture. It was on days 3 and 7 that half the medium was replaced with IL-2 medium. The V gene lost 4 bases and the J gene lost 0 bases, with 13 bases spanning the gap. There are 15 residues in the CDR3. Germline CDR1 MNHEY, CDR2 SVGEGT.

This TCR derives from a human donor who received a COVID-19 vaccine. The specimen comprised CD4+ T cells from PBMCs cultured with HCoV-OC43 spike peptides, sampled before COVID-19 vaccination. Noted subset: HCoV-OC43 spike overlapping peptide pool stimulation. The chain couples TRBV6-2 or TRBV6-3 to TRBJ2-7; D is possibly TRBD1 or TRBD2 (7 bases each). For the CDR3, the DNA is TGTGCCAGCAGTTCAGGGGGGGGAGGCTCCTACGAGCAGTACGTC. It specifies CASSSGGGGSYEQYV.